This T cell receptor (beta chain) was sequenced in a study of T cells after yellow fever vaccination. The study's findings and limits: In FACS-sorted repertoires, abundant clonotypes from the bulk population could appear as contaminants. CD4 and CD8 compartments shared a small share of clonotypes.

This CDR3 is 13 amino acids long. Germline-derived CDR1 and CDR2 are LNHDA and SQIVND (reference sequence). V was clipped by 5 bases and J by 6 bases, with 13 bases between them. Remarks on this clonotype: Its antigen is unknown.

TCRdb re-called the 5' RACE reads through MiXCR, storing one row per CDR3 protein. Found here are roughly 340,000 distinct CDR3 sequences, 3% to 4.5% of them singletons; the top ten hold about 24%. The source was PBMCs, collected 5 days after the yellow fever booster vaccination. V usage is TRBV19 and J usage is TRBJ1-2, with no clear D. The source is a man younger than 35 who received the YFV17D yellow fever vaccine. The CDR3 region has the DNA TGTGCCAGTAGTCCGCGACAAGACCATGGCTACACCTTC. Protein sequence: CASSPRQDHGYTF.